This entry lists 8 T cell receptor beta chains sequenced from one sample in a study of cytomegalovirus exposure and HLA in healthy donors. The PCR ran on 60 Vbeta and 13 Jbeta primers. TCRdb's table, derived via immunoSEQ multiplex PCR, lists solely in-frame clones and lacks some. The repertoire holds roughly 180,000 clones, over 65% seen once, with roughly 0.82% in the top ten. The sequenced sample was PBMCs. Every receptor here comes from a female donor in good health and CMV-seronegative.

V is TRBV28 and J is TRBJ1-5; D not resolved. The V end was cut by 2 bases, the J end by 4 bases, with 18 bases between. The CDR3 is 17 amino acids. In germline, CDR1 is MDHEN, CDR2 SYDVKM. This chain's CDR3 is CASSLRSMRVRNQPQHF. CDR3 DNA: TGTGCCAGCAGTTTAAGGTCAATGAGGGTCCGGAATCAGCCCCAGCATTTT.

This sequence joins TRBV10-3 and TRBJ2-7; 8 bases line up with TRBD2. Unmatched junction bases numbered 13, after V lost 7 bases and J lost 5 bases. CDR3 size: 15 residues. Germline CDR1 is ENHRY and CDR2 is SYGVKD. The CDR3 reads CAITQVWSGRHEQYF. The CDR3 DNA reads as TGTGCCATCACTCAAGTATGGAGCGGGAGACACGAGCAGTACTTC.

CDR3 DNA: TGTGCCAGCAGGTCTCACCGAGGTAACACCATATATTTT. Translated: CASRSHRGNTIYF. This chain connects TRBV7-8 to TRBJ1-3; D uncertain. Germline V gene lookup returns CDR1 SGHVS and CDR2 FQNEAQ. The V end was cut by 6 bases, the J end by 7 bases, with 13 bases between. CDR3 length: 13 residues.

The chain joins TRBV10-3 to TRBJ2-3; D is unresolved. Germline V gives CDR1 ENHRY, CDR2 SYGVKD. This CDR3 comprises 11 residues. Trimming took 4 bases from V and 6 from J, leaving 5 bases between them. CDR3 residues: CAISGGDTQYF. Written as DNA, the CDR3 is TGTGCCATCAGTGGAGGTGATACGCAGTATTTT.

The CDR3 DNA sequence: TGTGCCAGCAGCCGGAGTAACTACGAGCAGTACTTC. Translated, it gives CASSRSNYEQYF. The chain joins TRBV7-9 to TRBJ2-7; D gene unclear. Trimming took 5 bases from V and 3 from J, leaving 8 bases between them. The CDR3 has 12 residues. Germline CDR1 is SEHNR and CDR2 is FQNEAQ (reference sequence). The full variable domain, rest sourced from reference TRBV7-9 and TRBJ2-7, is DTGVSQNPRHKITKRGQNVTFRCDPISEHNRLYWYRQTLGQGPEFLTYFQNEAQLEKSRLLSDRFSAERPKGSFSTLEIQRTEQGDSAMYLCASSRSNYEQYFGPGTRLTVT.

The chain carries TRBV11-2 and TRBJ1-6; TRBD1 aligns across 7 bases. The V segment lost 9 bases and the J segment 4 bases; nucleotides outside the gene matches: 6. Germline V CDR1 and CDR2: SGHAT, FQNNGV. The CDR3 covers 14 residues. In DNA, the CDR3 is TGTGCCAGTCGAAGGGACAGATATAATTCACCCCTCCACTTT. Its translation is CASRRDRYNSPLHF.

The J gene is TRBJ2-3, the V gene TRBV18; 12 bases align to TRBD1. The CDR3 runs to 17 residues. After removal of 3 bases from V and 0 bases from J, the junction contained 4 bases not matched to a gene. Germline assignment: CDR1 KGHSH and CDR2 LQKENI. This CDR3 is CASSPWDRGHSTDTQYF. CDR3 sequence (DNA): TGTGCCAGCTCACCGTGGGACAGGGGGCACAGCACAGATACGCAGTATTTT.

The rearrangement joins TRBV27 to TRBJ1-1, with D possibly matching TRBD1 (5 bases). CDR1 is MNHEY and CDR2 is SMNVEV in the germline V gene (reference sequence). The CDR3 contains 15 residues. Trimming pared 8 bases from V and 0 bases from J, leaving 16 bases between. The CDR3 sequence is CASQSGEGLNTEAFF. In DNA, the CDR3 is TGTGCCAGCCAAAGTGGGGAGGGGTTGAACACTGAAGCTTTCTTT.